Presented here are 3 T cell receptor beta chains from one specimen sequenced in a study of vaccination and CD4 T cells after COVID-19. Their antigen targets remain unknown. Documented treatment: roughly 10-day PBMC culture with coronavirus spike peptide pools or control peptides (ViraFEST assay). The Oncomine TCR Beta short-read assay was what sequenced the DNA obtained from cultured CD4+ T cells. From the PCR reads, TCRdb called clonotypes with MiXCR, one entry per CDR3 protein. The table shows 9,000 to 15,000 distinct CDR3 sequences, with 35% to 55% occurring only once. Sequencing was carried out using cultured CD4+ T cells from blood. These receptors originate from a human donor with COVID-19.

The chain carries TRBV11-2 and TRBJ2-2; 12 positions agree with TRBD1. With 5 bases clipped from V and 7 bases from J, the junction kept 8 bases outside the gene matches. The CDR3 has 16 amino acids. Germline CDR1 is SGHAT and CDR2 is FQNNGV. In nucleotides, the CDR3 is TGTGCCAGCAGCGCCTACGGGACAGGGGGCTTCGGGGAGCTGTTTTTT. It yields the protein CASSAYGTGGFGELFF. Complete variable domain (other parts from reference TRBV11-2 and TRBJ2-2): EAGVAQSPRYKIIEKRQSVAFWCNPISGHATLYWYQQILGQGPKLLIQFQNNGVVDDSQLPKDRFSAERLKGVDSTLKIQPAKLEDSAVYLCASSAYGTGGFGELFFGEGSRLTVL.

The table lists this clonotype with a few counts. The V and J genes are TRBV11-2 and TRBJ2-7, with TRBD1 as a possible D gene (6 bases). Germline CDR1 and CDR2: SGHAT and FQNNGV. Trimming removed 5 bases at V and 2 bases at J, with 10 bases between. The CDR3 sequence is 13 residues long. CDR3 nucleotides: TGTGCCAGCAGCGTGGGACAACCCTACGAGCAGTACTTC. Protein sequence: CASSVGQPYEQYF.

By share, this clonotype counts as medium-sized (0.01 to 0.1%). The rearrangement joins TRBV7-9 to TRBJ2-5; 10 bases align to TRBD2. The germline CDR1 and CDR2 sequences are SEHNR and FQNEAQ (reference sequence). J was trimmed by 3 bases and V by 0 bases; bases with no gene match: 1. CDR3 size: 15 residues. The CDR3 DNA is TGTGCCAGCAGCTTAGCTAGCGGGGGGAAAGAGACCCAGTACTTC. Protein sequence: CASSLASGGKETQYF.